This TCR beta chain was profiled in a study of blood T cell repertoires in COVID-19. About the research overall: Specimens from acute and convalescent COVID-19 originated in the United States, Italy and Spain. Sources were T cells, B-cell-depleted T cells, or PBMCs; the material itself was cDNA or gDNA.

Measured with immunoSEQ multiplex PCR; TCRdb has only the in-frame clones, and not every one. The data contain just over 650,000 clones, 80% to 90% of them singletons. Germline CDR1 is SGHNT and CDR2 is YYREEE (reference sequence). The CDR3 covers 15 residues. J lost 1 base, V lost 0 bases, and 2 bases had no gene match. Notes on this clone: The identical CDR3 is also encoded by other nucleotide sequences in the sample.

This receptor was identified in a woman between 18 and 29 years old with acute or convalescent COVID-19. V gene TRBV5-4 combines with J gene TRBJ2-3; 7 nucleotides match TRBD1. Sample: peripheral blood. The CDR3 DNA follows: TGTGCCAGCAGCTTGGACAGGGGAGGCACAGATACGCAGTATTTT. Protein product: CASSLDRGGTDTQYF.